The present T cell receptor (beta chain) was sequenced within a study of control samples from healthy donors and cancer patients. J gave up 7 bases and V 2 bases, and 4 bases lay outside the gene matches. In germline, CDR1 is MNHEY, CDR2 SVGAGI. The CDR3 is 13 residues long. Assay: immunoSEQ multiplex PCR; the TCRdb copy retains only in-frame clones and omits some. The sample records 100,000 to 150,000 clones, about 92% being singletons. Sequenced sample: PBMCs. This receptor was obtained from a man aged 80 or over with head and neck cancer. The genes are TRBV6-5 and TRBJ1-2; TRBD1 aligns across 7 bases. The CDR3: CASSYDREAGYTF. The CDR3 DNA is TGTGCCAGCAGTTACGACAGGGAGGCTGGCTACACCTTC.